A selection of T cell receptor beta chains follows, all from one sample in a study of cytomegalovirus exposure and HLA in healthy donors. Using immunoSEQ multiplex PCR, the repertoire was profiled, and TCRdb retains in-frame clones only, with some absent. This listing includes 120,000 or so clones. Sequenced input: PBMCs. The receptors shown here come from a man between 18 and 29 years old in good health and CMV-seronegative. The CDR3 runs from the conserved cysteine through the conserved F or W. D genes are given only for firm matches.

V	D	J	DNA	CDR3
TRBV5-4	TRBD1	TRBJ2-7	TGTGCCAGCAGGCTTGGGACAGGGAAGGAGCAGTACTTC	CASRLGTGKEQYF
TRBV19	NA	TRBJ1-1	TGTGCCAGTAAGAGGGCGGGCAGCGGGAACACTGAAGCTTTCTTT	CASKRAGSGNTEAFF
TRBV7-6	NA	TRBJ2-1	TGTGCCAGCAGCGCAAGGGGAACCCTCAATGAGCAGTTCTTC	CASSARGTLNEQFF
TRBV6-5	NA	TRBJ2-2	TGTGCCAGCAGTTTCGGCAGGGCGGACGGGGAGCTGTTTTTT	CASSFGRADGELFF
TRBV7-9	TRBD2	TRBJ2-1	TGTGCCAGCAGCTCCGGGGGGGGCTCCTACAATGAGCAGTTCTTC	CASSSGGGSYNEQFF
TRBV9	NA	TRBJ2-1	TGTGCCAGCAGTGGAGCGACCACCTACAATGAGCAGTTCTTC	CASSGATTYNEQFF
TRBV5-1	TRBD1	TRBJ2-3	TGCGCCAGCAGTTTCGTCGGCAGGGGGCTCGATACGCAGTATTTT	CASSFVGRGLDTQYF
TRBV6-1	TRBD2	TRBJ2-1	TGTGCCAGCAGAGATAGCGGGAATGAGCAGTTCTTC	CASRDSGNEQFF
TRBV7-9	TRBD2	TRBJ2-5	TGTGCCAGCAGCTTCCGGGGGGCGGGAGGGCCAATAGGAGAGACCCAGTACTTC	CASSFRGAGGPIGETQYF
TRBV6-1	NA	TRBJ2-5	TGTGCCAGCAGTGAAATGCCGGGTTCGGTAGAGACCCAGTACTTC	CASSEMPGSVETQYF
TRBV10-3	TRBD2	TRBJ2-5	TGTGCCATCAGTGAGCCAGGACTAGCGACGGAGACCCAGTACTTC	CAISEPGLATETQYF
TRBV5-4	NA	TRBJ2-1	TGTGCCAGCAGCTTGGCCGTCCAGGGGAGACCCGACAATGAGCAGTTCTTC	CASSLAVQGRPDNEQFF
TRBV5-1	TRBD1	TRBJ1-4	TGCGCCAGCGCCGCGGGGACAGGGCTTAATGAAAAACTGTTTTTT	CASAAGTGLNEKLFF
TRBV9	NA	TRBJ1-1	TGTGCCAGCAGCCCCCGGACAGAAATCAACACTGAAGCTTTCTTT	CASSPRTEINTEAFF
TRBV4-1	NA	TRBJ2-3	TGCGCCAGCAGCCAACAATTTCAGGCAGTGACAGATACGCAGTATTTT	CASSQQFQAVTDTQYF
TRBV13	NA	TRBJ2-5	TGTGCCAGCAGCTTAGCCGAAGGACAGGGAGGGAAGACCCAGTACTTC	CASSLAEGQGGKTQYF
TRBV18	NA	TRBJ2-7	TGTGCCAGCTCACCTGAAGGGGTCGGCCCCTACGAGCAGTACTTC	CASSPEGVGPYEQYF
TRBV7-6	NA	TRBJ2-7	TGTGCCAGCAGCCCCAGGAGGGAGGCCTACGAGCAGTACTTC	CASSPRREAYEQYF
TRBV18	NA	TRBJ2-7	TGTGCCAGCTCACCTACCGTAGGACCGGGGGACGAGCAGTACTTC	CASSPTVGPGDEQYF
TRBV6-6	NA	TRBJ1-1	TGTGCCAGCAGCAGGGACACTGAAGCTTTCTTT	CASSRDTEAFF
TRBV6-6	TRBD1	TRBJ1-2	TGTGCCAGCAGTCCTTGGACAGGAGTAGACTATGGCTACACCTTC	CASSPWTGVDYGYTF
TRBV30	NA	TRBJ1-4	TGTGCCGCCTCACAGGGCTCTAATGAAAAACTGTTTTTT	CAASQGSNEKLFF
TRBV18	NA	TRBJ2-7	TGTGCCAGCTCACCCTCGGGGACCTACGAGCAGTACTTC	CASSPSGTYEQYF
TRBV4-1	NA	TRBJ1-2	TGCGCCAGCAGCCCGACTTCGGACTGGGCTGGCTACACCTTC	CASSPTSDWAGYTF
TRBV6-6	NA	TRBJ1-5	TGTGCCAGCACCCGGGAATCCAATCAGCCCCAGCATTTT	CASTRESNQPQHF
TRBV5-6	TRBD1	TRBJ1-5	TGTGCCAGCAGCTTTAGACCCCAGGGGGAACAGCATTTT	CASSFRPQGEQHF
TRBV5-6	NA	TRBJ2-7	TGTGCCAGCAGCTTGGCCCTTCTGGGAGTCCACGAGCAGTACTTC	CASSLALLGVHEQYF
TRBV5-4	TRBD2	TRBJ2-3	TGTGCCACCCGCCCGGATAGCGGGGGTACAGATACGCAGTATTTT	CATRPDSGGTDTQYF
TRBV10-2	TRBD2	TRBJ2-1	TGCGCCAGCAGTTTACCGGGACTAAACCCTCCTGAGCAGTTCTTC	CASSLPGLNPPEQFF